The 10 T cell receptor beta chains given below trace back to one sample, sequenced in a study of CD4 T cells in relation to SARS-CoV-2 and coronaviruses. Repertoires were generated with immunoSEQ multiplex PCR, while TCRdb's copy carries only in-frame clones and drops some. The sample lists 38,000 or so clones, roughly 83% occurring once. These receptors have no known antigen. The sequenced sample was naive CD4+ T cells from PBMCs, cultured in vitro. Noted subset: naive CD4+ T cells isolated by negative enrichment. These receptors were taken from an adult with COVID-19.

This clone was seen a handful of times. The V and J genes are TRBV7-9 and TRBJ2-2, with D possibly matching TRBD2 (6 bases). The CDR3 consists of 15 residues. The V end lost 2 bases, the J end lost 5 bases, and 12 bases lay between the germline ends. CDR1 and CDR2 from the germline V gene are SEHNR and FQNEAQ (reference sequence). CDR3 nucleotides: TGTGCCAGCAGCTTAACACTTGGGAGGACCGGGGAGCTGTTTTTT. Residues: CASSLTLGRTGELFF. Filled out from reference TRBV7-9 and TRBJ2-2, the complete variable domain reads DTGVSQNPRHKITKRGQNVTFRCDPISEHNRLYWYRQTLGQGPEFLTYFQNEAQLEKSRLLSDRFSAERPKGSFSTLEIQRTEQGDSAMYLCASSLTLGRTGELFFGEGSRLTVL.

V gene TRBV9 combines with J gene TRBJ2-1; TRBD2 might be the D (5 bases). Per germline, CDR1 SGDLS and CDR2 YYNGEE. This CDR3 has 11 amino acids. The V end lost 4 bases, the J end lost 10 bases, and 9 bases lay between the germline ends. The CDR3 is CASSKKREQFF. The CDR3 nucleotides are TGTGCCAGCAGCAAGAAGCGGGAGCAGTTCTTC.

The V call is TRBV18, the J call TRBJ1-1, with unresolved D. CDR3 length: 13 residues. Per germline, CDR1 KGHSH and CDR2 LQKENI. Trimming took 4 bases from V and 3 from J, leaving 9 bases between them. As DNA, the CDR3 is TGTGCCAGCTCACACCGATGGGACACTGAAGCTTTCTTT. As protein: CASSHRWDTEAFF.

This clone was seen more than once but under ten times. CDR3 bases: TGTGCCAGCAGCCCGAAAGGGGTTGAGCAGTTCTTC. Its translation is CASSPKGVEQFF. The chain carries TRBV14 and TRBJ2-1; weak D call: TRBD1 (5 bases). Trimming removed 4 bases from V and 9 bases from J, with 10 bases in between. CDR3 length: 12 amino acids. CDR1 and CDR2 (germline): SGHDN, FVKESK.

In this sample, this clone turned up a few times. The chain carries TRBV5-6 and TRBJ1-6; D not resolved. V lost 1 base to trimming and J lost 6 bases, with 14 bases between them. In germline, CDR1 is SGHDT, CDR2 YYEEEE. This CDR3 is built from 16 residues. The CDR3 sequence is CASSLNIGQVNSPLHF. CDR3 in DNA: TGTGCCAGCAGCTTGAATATAGGGCAGGTTAATTCACCCCTCCACTTT.

The rearrangement joins TRBV5-1 to TRBJ2-1; tentative D call: TRBD2 (5 bases). Germline lookup yields CDR1 SGHRS and CDR2 YFSETQ. The germline V and J ends were trimmed by 0 bases and 0 bases, with 13 bases remaining between them. This CDR3 contains 17 residues. This CDR3 is CASSLDPSTSSYNEQFF. DNA of the CDR3: TGCGCCAGCAGCTTGGATCCTAGCACTAGCTCCTACAATGAGCAGTTCTTC.

The J gene is TRBJ1-1, the V gene TRBV28; D not resolved. Trimming took off 3 bases at V and 3 bases at J, with 11 bases between the two ends. The length of the CDR3 is 14 residues. In germline, CDR1 is MDHEN, CDR2 SYDVKM. The CDR3 sequence is CASSLLGQDTEAFF. The CDR3 DNA reads as TGTGCCAGCAGTTTGTTAGGGCAAGACACTGAAGCTTTCTTT.

The CDR3 spells CASSLLQGSHGYTF. The CDR3 DNA follows: TGTGCCAGCAGTCTCCTACAGGGTAGTCATGGCTACACCTTC. The chain is built from TRBV28 and TRBJ1-2; a possible D gene is TRBD1 (6 bases). Germline V gene lookup returns CDR1 MDHEN and CDR2 SYDVKM. The V end was cut by 5 bases, the J end by 6 bases, with 16 bases between. This CDR3 region has 14 residues.

V usage is TRBV6-4 and J usage is TRBJ2-3; the D is unclear. Per germline, CDR1 MRHNA and CDR2 SNTAGT. Trimming cost V 5 bases and J 6 bases, with 21 bases left between them. The CDR3 has 16 amino acids. The CDR3 DNA reads as TGTGCCAGCAGTCTACCAGCAAAACTCGGACGGGATACGCAGTATTTT. Translated, it gives CASSLPAKLGRDTQYF.

The chain couples TRBV6-2 or TRBV6-3 to TRBJ2-7, with 9 bases matching TRBD2. The CDR3 contains 18 residues. V gave up 0 bases and J gave up 3 bases; unmatched junction bases: 12. CDR1 is MNHEY and CDR2 is SVGEGT in the germline V gene. The CDR3 here is CASSYSRTISGGNYEQYF. The CDR3 DNA sequence: TGTGCCAGCAGTTACTCGAGGACGATTAGCGGGGGTAACTACGAGCAGTACTTC.